The 32 T cell receptor beta chains given below trace back to one sample, sequenced in a study of T cell responses to AZD1222 COVID-19 vaccine. The method was immunoSEQ multiplex PCR; TCRdb's version includes in-frame clones alone and lacks a portion of them. The repertoire includes 65,000 to 95,000 clones, approximately 85% of them detected once, and about 13% sits in the top ten. This specimen consisted of peripheral blood, obtained on day 0 of AZD1222 vaccination. These receptor sequences come from an adult in good health.

The chain recombines TRBV29-1 with TRBJ2-7; 9 nucleotides line up with TRBD1. V lost 4 bases and J lost 1; bases outside the gene matches: 8. The germline V gene encodes CDR1 SQVTM and CDR2 ANQGSEA. CDR3 length equals 15 residues. CDR3 in DNA: TGCAGCGTTGTATTGTGGGACAGGGTTTCCTACGAGCAGTACTTC. Translation gives CSVVLWDRVSYEQYF.

The count of this clone is one. The J gene is TRBJ2-5, the V gene TRBV20-1; 10 bases are a match to TRBD2. The trim removed 3 bases at V and 7 bases at J, leaving 14 bases unmatched. Germline V lookup: CDR1 DFQATT, CDR2 SNEGSKA (reference sequence). The CDR3 sequence is 16 residues long. The CDR3 sequence: CSASESGGARLGTQYF. The CDR3 coding sequence is TGCAGTGCTAGTGAAAGCGGGGGGGCACGTTTAGGGACCCAGTACTTC.

CDR3 nucleotide sequence: TGTGCCAGCTCAAGCCGGGACAGGAACACTGAAGCTTTCTTT. Translating gives CASSSRDRNTEAFF. This chain uses TRBV18 with TRBJ1-1, with 7 bases identical to TRBD1. The CDR3 totals 14 residues. Trimming cost V 5 bases and J 1 base; bases outside gene matches: 4. Germline V gene sequence: CDR1 KGHSH, CDR2 LQKENI.

The chain links TRBV18 to TRBJ1-6; D remains unclear. Between the trimmed V and J ends, which lost 6 bases and 10 bases, there was a span of 10 bases. CDR1 is KGHSH, CDR2 LQKENI, per germline. The CDR3 sequence is 12 residues long. The CDR3 nucleotides read TGTGCCAGCTCCCAGGACGTCTCACCCCTCCACTTT. Translation: CASSQDVSPLHF.

This clone was counted only a few times. The chain uses TRBV12-5 and TRBJ2-2; possible D gene TRBD2, 6 bases. V was clipped by 6 bases and J by 7 bases, with 12 bases between them. The CDR3 length is 13 residues. Germline V gives CDR1 LGHNT, CDR2 FRNRAP. The CDR3 region has the DNA TGTGCTAGTGGGGGACTCGACCGCGGGGAGCTGTTTTTT. Translated, it gives CASGGLDRGELFF. Variable domain in full (rest from reference TRBV12-5 and TRBJ2-2): DARVTQTPRHKVTEMGQEVTMRCQPILGHNTVFWYRQTMMQGLELLAYFRNRAPLDDSGMPKDRFSAEMPDATLATLKIQPSEPRDSAVYFCASGGLDRGELFFGEGSRLTVL.

V usage is TRBV7-3 and J usage is TRBJ2-3; 14 bases fit TRBD2. The CDR3 runs to 17 residues. Germline lookup yields CDR1 SGHTA and CDR2 FQGTGA. Trimming at V came to 5 bases and at J to 0 bases, leaving 4 bases not matched to a gene. CDR3 DNA sequence: TGTGCCAGCAGCCCAGGACTAGCGGGGGGAAGCACAGATACGCAGTATTTT. Protein product: CASSPGLAGGSTDTQYF. Full variable domain (missing parts from reference TRBV7-3 and TRBJ2-3): GAGVSQTPSNKVTEKGKYVELRCDPISGHTALYWYRQSLGQGPEFLIYFQGTGAADDSGLPNDRFFAVRPEGSVSTLKIQRTERGDSAVYLCASSPGLAGGSTDTQYFGPGTRLTVL.

The chain has TRBV7-3 and TRBJ2-1; 7 bases map to TRBD2. Germline CDR1 and CDR2: SGHTA and FQGTGA. V shed 5 bases and J 0 bases; nucleotides not matched to a gene: 4. The CDR3 contains 15 residues. This CDR3 is CASSSGADSYNEQFF. The CDR3 coding sequence is TGTGCCAGCAGCAGCGGGGCAGACTCCTACAATGAGCAGTTCTTC. The full variable domain, in which reference TRBV7-3 and TRBJ2-1 provide the parts outside the CDR3, is GAGVSQTPSNKVTEKGKYVELRCDPISGHTALYWYRQSLGQGPEFLIYFQGTGAADDSGLPNDRFFAVRPEGSVSTLKIQRTERGDSAVYLCASSSGADSYNEQFFGPGTRLTVL.

This sequence joins TRBV19 and TRBJ1-5; TRBD1 is a possible D gene (6 bases). The CDR3 extends over 18 amino acids. Trimming left V 3 bases short and J 4 bases short, with 22 bases between. Germline CDR1 LNHDA, CDR2 SQIVND (reference sequence). This CDR3 is CASSISPARVGGNQPQHF. CDR3 coding DNA: TGTGCCAGTAGTATCTCCCCCGCCCGGGTAGGGGGAAATCAGCCCCAGCATTTT.

This chain connects TRBV27 to TRBJ2-1, with D unresolved. V was shortened by 5 bases and J by 0 bases, with 14 bases between the two germline ends. CDR3 length: 16 residues. CDR1 is MNHEY and CDR2 is SMNVEV in the germline V gene (reference sequence). CDR3 nucleotides: TGTGCCAGCAGTCCTTACTCGAGGAGCTCCTACAATGAGCAGTTCTTC. Its protein product is CASSPYSRSSYNEQFF.

The chain combines TRBV11-2 with TRBJ1-2, with D possibly being TRBD1 (5 bases). The CDR3 extends over 13 amino acids. Per the germline V gene, CDR1 is SGHAT and CDR2 is FQNNGV. Trimming removed 1 base from V and 3 bases from J, with 6 bases in between. The CDR3 coding sequence is TGTGCCAGCAGCTTAGGAGGGGACTATGGCTACACCTTC. As protein: CASSLGGDYGYTF.

This chain uses TRBV27 with TRBJ1-4; D might be TRBD1 (5 bases). The V gene's germline CDR1 is MNHEY and CDR2 SMNVEV (reference sequence). The CDR3 length is 12 residues. The V end was cut by 2 bases, the J end by 14 bases, with 12 bases between. The CDR3 reads CASSLVGGTLFF. The CDR3 coding sequence is TGTGCCAGCAGTTTAGTTGGGGGAACGCTGTTTTTT.

This clone was recorded only once. The CDR3 DNA is TGTGCCAGTAGTAAAATGTCGGGCGAAAAACTGTTTTTT. It specifies CASSKMSGEKLFF. V and J are TRBV19 and TRBJ1-4; D unclear. Trimming pared 4 bases from V and 8 bases from J, leaving 11 bases between. Germline V lookup: CDR1 LNHDA, CDR2 SQIVND (reference sequence). This CDR3 is 13 amino acids long. The entire variable domain, with the rest obtained from reference TRBV19 and TRBJ1-4, is as follows: DGGITQSPKYLFRKEGQNVTLSCEQNLNHDAMYWYRQDPGQGLRLIYYSQIVNDFQKGDIAEGYSVSREKKESFPLTVTSAQKNPTAFYLCASSKMSGEKLFFGSGTQLSVL.

The gene calls are TRBV2 and TRBJ2-3; no reliable D call. The ends were cut back, 6 bases at V and 4 bases at J, with 14 bases in the middle. This CDR3 is built from 14 residues. Looked up from germline, CDR1 is SNHLY and CDR2 is FYNNEI. CDR3 DNA: TGTGCCAGCAGCCCTGCCCGAGCCTCAGATACGCAGTATTTT. As protein: CASSPARASDTQYF.

The CDR3 reads CASKSGTGRDAEAFF. In DNA, the CDR3 is TGTGCCAGCAAGTCCGGGACCGGGCGGGATGCTGAAGCTTTCTTT. The chain combines TRBV6-5 with TRBJ1-1; D might be TRBD1 (5 bases). The ends were cut back, 7 bases at V and 6 bases at J, with 21 bases in the middle. The CDR3 has 15 amino acids. CDR1 is MNHEY and CDR2 is SVGAGI in the germline V gene.

This clone was observed a handful of times. The V gene is TRBV20-1, the J gene TRBJ2-7; D possibly corresponds to TRBD2 (5 bases). The CDR3 has 11 amino acids. Germline CDR1 and CDR2: DFQATT and SNEGSKA (reference sequence). Trimming removed 0 bases at V and 7 bases at J, with 7 bases between. Here the CDR3 DNA reads TGCAGTGCTAGAGATAGGGAGGAGCAGTACTTC. It specifies CSARDREEQYF.

The chain carries TRBV5-1 and TRBJ2-1, with no clear D. This CDR3 has 16 amino acids. Germline V CDR1 and CDR2: SGHRS, YFSETQ. Trimming shortened V by 0 bases and J by 0 bases, and 10 bases separated the two germline ends. The CDR3, as DNA: TGCGCCAGCAGCTTGGACCAGGTTCACTCCTACAATGAGCAGTTCTTC. This sequence encodes CASSLDQVHSYNEQFF.

V and J are TRBV19 and TRBJ1-4; possible D gene TRBD1, 5 bases. This CDR3 is 14 amino acids long. With 4 bases removed from V and 5 bases from J, the gap between germline ends came to 11 bases. Germline lookup yields CDR1 LNHDA and CDR2 SQIVND (reference sequence). CDR3 DNA: TGTGCCAGTAGTACCCAGACAGTAAATGAAAAACTGTTTTTT. Translating gives CASSTQTVNEKLFF.

The V and J genes are TRBV19 and TRBJ1-1, with a tentative D call TRBD1 (5 bases). The V gene's germline CDR1 is LNHDA and CDR2 SQIVND (reference sequence). Trimming stripped 1 base from V and 0 bases from J, with 15 bases between. CDR3 length equals 17 residues. Here the CDR3 reads CASSIGVGGTLNTEAFF. DNA for the CDR3: TGTGCCAGTAGTATAGGCGTGGGGGGGACCTTGAACACTGAAGCTTTCTTT.

The CDR3: CASSFTPQGDSPLHF. The CDR3 coding sequence is TGTGCCAGCAGTTTCACCCCACAGGGTGATTCACCCCTCCACTTT. The chain has TRBV27 and TRBJ1-6; possible D gene TRBD1, 6 bases. Germline lookup yields CDR1 MNHEY and CDR2 SMNVEV (reference sequence). This CDR3 comprises 15 residues. The germline V and J ends were trimmed by 3 bases and 8 bases, with 14 bases remaining between them.

The chain recombines TRBV15 with TRBJ2-5, with TRBD2 matching over 7 bases. Germline V gene sequence: CDR1 LNHNV, CDR2 YYDKDF (reference sequence). The CDR3 loop spans 14 amino acids. V dropped 5 bases and J dropped 0; count of bases not matched to a gene: 3. The CDR3 DNA follows: TGTGCCACCAGCGGCGGGGGAGACCAAGAGACCCAGTACTTC. It codes for CATSGGGDQETQYF.

The chain is built from TRBV7-8 and TRBJ2-7, with D tentatively TRBD1 (6 bases). CDR1 and CDR2 from the germline V gene are SGHVS and FQNEAQ. The length of the CDR3 is 12 residues. Trimming stripped 5 bases from V and 3 bases from J, with 8 bases between. Here the CDR3 DNA reads TGTGCCAGCAGCCGGGACAACTACGAGCAGTACTTC. It specifies CASSRDNYEQYF.

This clone was seen a handful of times. The genes are TRBV6-5 and TRBJ2-1, with 15 bases lining up with TRBD2. The germline CDR1 and CDR2 sequences are MNHEY and SVGAGI. The CDR3 runs to 15 residues. The ends lost 6 bases at V and 7 bases at J; junction bases unmatched: 4. The CDR3 protein is CASRYGLAGGNEQFF. As DNA, the CDR3 is TGTGCCAGCAGATATGGACTAGCGGGGGGGAATGAGCAGTTCTTC.

Only a few counts were recorded for this clone. The chain is built from TRBV6-2 or TRBV6-3 and TRBJ2-7; D is perhaps TRBD2 (7 bases). The CDR3 covers 15 residues. The V and J ends lost 5 bases and 1 base respectively, with 15 bases between them. Germline CDR1 and CDR2: MNHEY and SVGEGT. This CDR3 is CASSTTGSGSYEQYF. The CDR3 region has the DNA TGTGCCAGCAGTACGACAGGTAGCGGGTCCTACGAGCAGTACTTC.

The chain joins TRBV6-2 or TRBV6-3 to TRBJ1-1, with D possibly matching TRBD1 (5 bases). The CDR3 totals 15 residues. V lost 4 bases to trimming and J lost 2 bases, with 14 bases between them. CDR1 and CDR2 from the germline V gene are MNHEY and SVGEGT. In DNA, the CDR3 is TGTGCCAGCAGTTCCCATGGGGGGTTAAACACTGAAGCTTTCTTT. It specifies CASSSHGGLNTEAFF.

The J gene is TRBJ1-1, the V gene TRBV27; D is ambiguous. The CDR3 covers 15 residues. Germline CDR1 and CDR2: MNHEY and SMNVEV (reference sequence). The V end lost 5 bases, the J end lost 1 base, and 14 bases lay between the germline ends. CDR3 amino acids: CASSPRGGKNTEAFF. CDR3 sequence (DNA): TGTGCCAGCAGTCCCCGGGGAGGGAAGAACACTGAAGCTTTCTTT.

CDR3 coding DNA: TGTGCCAGCAGCAATCCCTGCTACGAGCAGTACTTC. Protein product: CASSNPCYEQYF. This chain uses TRBV21-1 with TRBJ2-7; TRBD2, the table's D call, lacks a check against the DNA. TRBV21-1 is listed as a pseudogene. The CDR3 is 12 amino acids.

This chain connects TRBV3-1 (or the pseudogene TRBV3-2) to TRBJ2-7, with D perhaps assigned TRBD1 or TRBD2 (5 bases each). Per germline, CDR1 LGHDT and CDR2 YNNKEL (reference sequence). The ends were cut back, 3 bases at V and 6 bases at J, with 6 bases in the middle. This CDR3 has 11 residues. CDR3 loop: CASSQGTEQYF. Here the CDR3 DNA reads TGTGCCAGCAGCCAGGGGACCGAGCAGTACTTC.

The chain recombines TRBV15 with TRBJ2-4, with 10 positions matching TRBD2. The germline gives CDR1 LNHNV, CDR2 YYDKDF (reference sequence). V shed 0 bases and J 5 bases; nucleotides not matched to a gene: 13. The CDR3 runs to 19 residues. The CDR3 DNA is TGTGCCACCAGCAGAGAAAATTTTAGCGGGGGGCAAAACCAAAACATTCAGTACTTC. It yields the protein CATSRENFSGGQNQNIQYF. The full variable domain, completed using reference TRBV15 and TRBJ2-4, is DAMVIQNPRYQVTQFGKPVTLSCSQTLNHNVMYWYQQKSSQAPKLLFHYYDKDFNNEADTPDNFQSRRPNTSFCFLDIRSPGLGDTAMYLCATSRENFSGGQNQNIQYFGAGTRLSVL.

The chain has TRBV5-4 and TRBJ1-1; D is unclear. Trimming took off 0 bases at V and 5 bases at J, with 11 bases between the two ends. The V gene's germline CDR1 is SGHNT and CDR2 YYREEE (reference sequence). The CDR3 length is 14 residues. Here the CDR3 reads CASSLAGPRTEAFF. The CDR3 nucleotides are TGTGCCAGCAGCTTGGCTGGGCCGAGGACTGAAGCTTTCTTT.

Concerning this clone: No conserved phenylalanine or tryptophan ends this CDR3, so it is likely a read error. The DNA is left out, because the CDR3 cannot be placed on it with certainty; the CDR3 is given as TCRdb lists it. This chain joins TRBV29-1 and TRBJ2-7; TRBD2 was called by the table and not checked on the DNA. The CDR3 region is 11 residues in length, termini included. Germline values: CDR1 SQVTM, CDR2 ANQGSEA. The CDR3 loop reads CSVEDRGGFLH.

The chain uses TRBV10-3 and TRBJ1-5; D gene uncertain. Trimming pared 3 bases from V and 3 bases from J, leaving 9 bases between. Looked up from germline, CDR1 is ENHRY and CDR2 is SYGVKD. The CDR3 spans 14 residues. DNA for the CDR3: TGTGCCATCAGTGACTTTCTGGTCAATCAGCCCCAGCATTTT. Encoded protein: CAISDFLVNQPQHF.

The rearrangement joins TRBV6-5 to TRBJ2-2; 8 bases line up with TRBD1. Germline CDR1 is MNHEY and CDR2 is SVGAGI. Trimming at V came to 10 bases and at J to 1 base, leaving 8 bases not matched to a gene. The CDR3 is made up of 15 amino acids. The CDR3 DNA reads TGTGCCATTCACCCCGGGACAGGGAACACCGGGGAGCTGTTTTTT. Its protein is CAIHPGTGNTGELFF.